These 17 T cell receptor beta chains share one sample of origin, sequenced in a study of CD8+ T cells in alopecia areata (dated by TCRdb to about 2018). The time point label corresponds to: around 24 weeks on oral tofacitinib. In the paper's terms, the treatment or condition label means: oral pan-JAK inhibitor, 5-10 mg twice daily. The receptor library was made with the immunoSEQ multiplex PCR assay. To provide template for TCR sequencing, every sample had RNA extracted and reverse transcribed into cDNA. This is the immuneACCESS table as TCRdb keeps it, with only in-frame sequences that have V and J called. A part of the clones is gone; compared with another copy, unresolved V genes explain less than half, and the rest is unexplained. Counted in this sample were 110,000 or so clones; around 54% of them appeared once. 3% to 3.5% of the sample is taken by the ten largest. The source was CD4+ T cells sorted from blood, collected at week 24, from a patient treated with tofacitinib. The receptor source for this set is a human donor with alopecia areata.

The chain recombines TRBV10-3 with TRBJ2-3; 7 bases agree with TRBD1. Germline loops: CDR1 ENHRY, CDR2 SYGVKD. Trimming took 3 bases from V and 6 from J; bases not matched to a gene: 6. The CDR3 runs 14 residues. The CDR3 sequence: CAISDKTGVDTQYF. In nucleotides, the CDR3 is TGTGCCATCAGTGACAAAACAGGGGTGGATACGCAGTATTTT.

The count of this clone is one. This sample also contains other DNA sequences that code for the same CDR3. V usage is TRBV9 and J usage is TRBJ2-1, with D possibly matching TRBD2 (5 bases). CDR3 length: 15 amino acids. V was trimmed by 0 bases and J by 1 base, leaving 8 bases between them. Germline V gene data show CDR1 as SGDLS and CDR2 as YYNGEE. CDR3 sequence: CASSVAGGSYNEQFF. In DNA, the CDR3 is TGTGCCAGCAGCGTAGCTGGAGGTTCCTACAATGAGCAGTTCTTC.

This clone was found a few times. V is TRBV7-9 and J is TRBJ2-1, with TRBD2 as a possible D gene (7 bases). The germline CDR1 and CDR2 sequences are SEHNR and FQNEAQ (reference sequence). This CDR3 is built from 15 residues. The V end was cut by 8 bases, the J end by 0 bases, with 14 bases between. CDR3 residues: CASGPGGLSYNEQFF. CDR3 in DNA: TGTGCCAGCGGACCGGGGGGCCTCTCCTACAATGAGCAGTTCTTC.

The chain recombines TRBV2 with TRBJ2-7, with unresolved D. V shed 5 bases and J shed 1 base, with 9 bases lying between them. The CDR3 loop spans 13 amino acids. Germline CDR1 reads SNHLY; CDR2 reads FYNNEI. CDR3 loop: CASSSSLSYEQYF. DNA for the CDR3: TGTGCCAGCAGTTCCTCCTTGTCCTACGAGCAGTACTTC.

V is TRBV27 and J is TRBJ2-3; possibly TRBD2 for D (5 bases). Trimming removed 1 base at V and 4 bases at J, with 24 bases between. The length of the CDR3 is 19 residues. Germline-derived CDR1 and CDR2 are MNHEY and SMNVEV (reference sequence). The CDR3 sequence is CASSLWVRRGRGVPDTQYF. The CDR3, as DNA: TGTGCCAGCAGTTTATGGGTCCGTAGAGGGAGAGGAGTCCCAGATACGCAGTATTTT.

This chain connects TRBV29-1 to TRBJ2-2; 7 bases are shared with TRBD1. With 5 bases clipped from V and 0 bases from J, the junction kept 3 bases outside the gene matches. The CDR3 contains 14 residues. The germline CDR1 and CDR2 sequences are SQVTM and ANQGSEA. CDR3 in amino acids: CSVRQGPNTGELFF. The CDR3 DNA sequence: TGCAGCGTTCGACAGGGACCGAACACCGGGGAGCTGTTTTTT.

There are a few counts of this clone. CDR3: CAWRHPGGANTGELFF. In DNA form, the CDR3 reads TGTGCCTGGAGGCATCCAGGGGGCGCGAACACCGGGGAGCTGTTTTTT. This rearrangement joins TRBV30 to TRBJ2-2; 8 bases are shared with TRBD1. The germline gives CDR1 GTSNPN, CDR2 SVGIG (reference sequence). The CDR3 spans 16 residues. V was clipped by 3 bases and J by 0 bases; unmatched bases: 6. Drawing the rest from reference TRBV30 and TRBJ2-2, the complete variable domain is SQTIHQWPATLVQPVGSPLSLECTVEGTSNPNLYWYRQAAGRGLQLLFYSVGIGQISSEVPQNLSASRPQDRQFILSSKKLLLSDSGFYLCAWRHPGGANTGELFFGEGSRLTVL.

For the CDR3, the DNA is TGTGCCAGCTCACCGGACCTGGTGGGGGGCTACACCTTC. It encodes CASSPDLVGGYTF. The chain joins TRBV18 to TRBJ1-2; the D is unclear. V dropped 3 bases and J dropped 8 bases, with 13 bases sitting between them. The CDR3 sequence is 13 residues long. The V gene's germline CDR1 is KGHSH and CDR2 LQKENI.

V gene TRBV19 combines with J gene TRBJ1-2; the D gene is possibly TRBD1 (6 bases). Germline assignment: CDR1 LNHDA and CDR2 SQIVND (reference sequence). This CDR3 has 13 residues. The V gene lost 7 bases and the J gene lost 4 bases, with 13 bases spanning the gap. The CDR3 DNA follows: TGTGCCAGTATGGGGGGCAAGAGCTATGGCTACACCTTC. The encoded protein is CASMGGKSYGYTF.

The rearrangement links TRBV30 to TRBJ1-6; D remains unclear. Looked up from germline, CDR1 is GTSNPN and CDR2 is SVGIG (reference sequence). The CDR3 extends over 15 amino acids. V was pared by 5 bases and J by 7 bases, with 18 bases between. DNA for the CDR3: TGTGCCTGGGCCACTTACCTCTCTAACAATTCACCCCTCCACTTT. Protein sequence: CAWATYLSNNSPLHF.

The chain links TRBV18 to TRBJ1-2; possible D gene TRBD1, 5 bases. Trimming shortened V by 3 bases and J by 6 bases, and 17 bases separated the two germline ends. There are 15 residues in the CDR3. Germline V gives CDR1 KGHSH, CDR2 LQKENI. The CDR3 is CASSPTTVEGDGYTF. CDR3 coding DNA: TGTGCCAGCTCACCGACGACAGTGGAGGGTGATGGCTACACCTTC.

Only a few counts were recorded for this clone. The rearrangement links TRBV29-1 to TRBJ2-5; TRBD1 aligns across 9 bases. Germline V gene data show CDR1 as SQVTM and CDR2 as ANQGSEA. The junction had 4 bases not matched to a gene; V was cut back by 6 bases and J by 2 bases. CDR3 size: 13 residues. The CDR3, as DNA: TGCAGCGTGCACAGGGGGCAGCAAGAGACCCAGTACTTC. As protein: CSVHRGQQETQYF. Combining the CDR3 with reference TRBV29-1 and TRBJ2-5 gives the whole variable domain SAVISQKPSRDICQRGTSLTIQCQVDSQVTMMFWYRQQPGQSLTLIATANQGSEATYESGFVIDKFPISRPNLTFSTLTVSNMSPEDSSIYLCSVHRGQQETQYFGPGTRLLVL.

The chain joins TRBV15 to TRBJ2-1; the D gene is possibly TRBD2 (5 bases). This CDR3 comprises 13 residues. Per the germline V gene, CDR1 is LNHNV and CDR2 is YYDKDF (reference sequence). Deletions cut 0 bases from V and 14 bases from J, with 14 bases between. The CDR3 nucleotides are TGTGCCACCAGCAGAGAAGAGGACTTACAGAAGTTCTTC. This translates into CATSREEDLQKFF.

The rearrangement uses TRBV5-6 and TRBJ1-6; 7 bases are a match to TRBD1. Germline CDR1 and CDR2: SGHDT and YYEEEE. V was pared by 3 bases and J by 7 bases, with 4 bases of the junction left unmatched. The CDR3 totals 14 residues. CDR3 DNA sequence: TGTGCCAGCAGCTCGGGACAGCTAAATTCACCCCTCCACTTT. Protein sequence: CASSSGQLNSPLHF.

The chain links TRBV20-1 to TRBJ2-7; a possible D gene is TRBD2 (5 bases). The germline CDR1 and CDR2 sequences are DFQATT and SNEGSKA (reference sequence). The V end lost 5 bases, the J end lost 4 bases, and 6 bases lay between the germline ends. CDR3 size: 10 residues. The CDR3 coding sequence is TGCAGTGCTGGGGAGTACGAGCAGTACTTC. This translates into CSAGEYEQYF.

This chain connects TRBV2 to TRBJ2-5; D possibly corresponds to TRBD2 (6 bases). With 5 bases removed from V and 1 base from J, the gap between germline ends came to 14 bases. This CDR3 is 15 amino acids long. CDR1 and CDR2 (germline): SNHLY, FYNNEI. In DNA, the CDR3 is TGTGCCAGCAGTTGGGGACTGAACGGCCAAGAGACCCAGTACTTC. Residues: CASSWGLNGQETQYF.

The rearrangement links TRBV6-1 to TRBJ1-1; D unresolved. Trimming stripped 1 base from V and 7 bases from J, with 7 bases between. Germline CDR1 MNHNS, CDR2 SASEGT. CDR3 length: 12 residues. CDR3 DNA sequence: TGTGCCAGCAGTGAAGGGCCCCGTGAAGCTTTCTTT. Protein: CASSEGPREAFF.